The clone carrying this T cell receptor (beta chain) was seen many times. Where ophthalmopathy was present, donors had moderate-to-severe activity, CAS ≥3, NOSPECS ≥4 and duration under 3 months. As diagnostic evidence, clinical symptoms, serum thyroxine, TRAb, thyroid ultrasound and orbital computed tomography were relied upon. Amplification from RNA transcripts yielded the TCR beta CDR3 regions. After a first-round RT-PCR with HTBI primers, a second-round multiplex PCR was run. MiXCR, run by TCRdb on the multiplex PCR reads, gives a single entry per CDR3 protein. The data contain about 370,000 distinct CDR3 sequences, roughly 18% of them seen just once; the ten biggest clones take up 1.5% to 2%. The data belong to a study of Graves' ophthalmopathy and Graves' hyperthyroidism. The CDR3 contains 13 residues. Germline-derived CDR1 and CDR2 are SGHTA and FQGNSA. Trimming took off 2 bases at V and 8 bases at J, with 9 bases between the two ends.

This TCR was sampled from a woman under 30 with Graves' ophthalmopathy. The chain combines TRBV7-2 with TRBJ2-2; D unresolved. Sequencing was performed on peripheral blood. In nucleotides, the CDR3 is TGTGCCAGCAGCTTAAACCCGTCTGGGGAGCTGTTTTTT. This gives the protein CASSLNPSGELFF.